The entry below describes one TCR beta chain. Antigen: not known. The CDR3 has 16 amino acids. The ends were cut back, 0 bases at V and 2 bases at J, with 13 bases in the middle. CDR1 MNHEY and CDR2 SVGEGT come from the germline V gene. The sample comes from a study of post-analysis software for immune sequencing data. General study findings and limits: TRBV segments more frequent in patients than in controls numbered roughly 5 and included TRBV5-6, TRBV5-1 and TRBV20-1. Significantly lower normalized Chao1 diversity was seen in multiple sclerosis patients than in controls. By F measure, strong co-clustering occurred among samples prepared in the same batch.

Built from TCR beta cDNA, the libraries had unique molecular identifiers in them. TCRdb fed the PCR reads into MiXCR, producing one record per CDR3 protein. Here the sample spans some 800,000 distinct CDR3 sequences, 40% to 55% being singletons. Material: blood. The gene calls are TRBV6-2 or TRBV6-3 and TRBJ1-2; D is uncertain. The TCR originated in a girl aged 10 to 17 with multiple sclerosis. CDR3 bases: TGTGCCAGCAGTTACTCGATGTATCGGGAAAACTATGGCTACACCTTC. Its protein is CASSYSMYRENYGYTF.